These T cell receptor beta chains were read from a single sample in a study of glioma-infiltrating T cells. One entry per CDR3 protein results from TCRdb running MiXCR on the multiplex PCR reads. Altogether some 93,000 distinct CDR3 sequences are present, roughly 39% being singletons, with the ten largest covering around two fifths. Sequences were obtained from glioma tissue, nonneoplastic brain tissue, or PBMCs (not recorded which). Every receptor here comes from a human donor with low-grade glioma or glioblastoma, undergoing nonglioma brain surgery, or in good health (not recorded which). Both conserved end residues are trimmed from each CDR3.

j_call | v_call | cdr3_aa
TRBJ1-4 | TRBV19 | ASSPRTGSREKLF
TRBJ2-3 | TRBV19 | ASSGQGPDTQY
TRBJ1-2 | TRBV12-3/TRBV12-4 | ASSRPAGQAYGYT
TRBJ2-7 | TRBV5-1 | ASSSQGTVDEQY
TRBJ2-4 | TRBV15 | ATSDGLAGGKNVQY
TRBJ2-5 | TRBV20-1 | SAEKAEKTQY
TRBJ2-5 | TRBV27 | ASSLTSGRETQY
TRBJ2-2 | TRBV12-3/TRBV12-4 | ASRPGTGISGELF
TRBJ2-5 | TRBV9 | ASSVLAGGSETQY
TRBJ1-1 | TRBV29-1 | SVGGTGDGSTEAF
TRBJ2-7 | TRBV12-3/TRBV12-4 | ASSVDGIYEQY
TRBJ2-5 | TRBV29-1 | SVDIEETQY
TRBJ2-2 | TRBV20-1 | SARDRRVGTGELF
TRBJ2-1 | TRBV4-2 | ASSQVYNEQF
TRBJ2-5 | TRBV20-1 | SAYSGAQETQY